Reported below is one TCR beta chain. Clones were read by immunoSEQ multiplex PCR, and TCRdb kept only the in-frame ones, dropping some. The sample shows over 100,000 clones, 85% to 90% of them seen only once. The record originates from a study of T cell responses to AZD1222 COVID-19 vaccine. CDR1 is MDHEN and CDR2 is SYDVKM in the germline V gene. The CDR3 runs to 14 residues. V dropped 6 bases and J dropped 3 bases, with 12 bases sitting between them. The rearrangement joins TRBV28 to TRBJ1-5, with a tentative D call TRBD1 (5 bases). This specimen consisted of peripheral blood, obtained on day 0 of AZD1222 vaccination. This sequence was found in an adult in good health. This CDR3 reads CASSSDSYNQPQHF. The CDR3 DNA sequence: TGTGCCAGCAGCTCCGACAGTTACAATCAGCCCCAGCATTTT.